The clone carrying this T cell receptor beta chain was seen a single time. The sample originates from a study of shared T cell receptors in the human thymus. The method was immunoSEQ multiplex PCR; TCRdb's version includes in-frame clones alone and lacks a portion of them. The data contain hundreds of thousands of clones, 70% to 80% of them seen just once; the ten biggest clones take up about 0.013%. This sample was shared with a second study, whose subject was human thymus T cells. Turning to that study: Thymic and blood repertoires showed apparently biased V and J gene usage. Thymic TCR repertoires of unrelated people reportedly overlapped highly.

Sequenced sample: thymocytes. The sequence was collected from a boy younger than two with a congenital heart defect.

CDR3 nucleotide sequence: TGTGCCAGCAGTTGTGGAGGACTAGGTGGCACCGGGGAGCTGTTTTTT. Amino acid sequence: CASSCGGLGGTGELFF. This sequence joins TRBV11-3 and TRBJ2-2; 7 bases line up with TRBD2. The CDR3 extends over 16 amino acids. Per the germline V gene, CDR1 is SGHNT and CDR2 is YENEEA. J was trimmed by 4 bases and V by 6 bases; bases with no gene match: 11.